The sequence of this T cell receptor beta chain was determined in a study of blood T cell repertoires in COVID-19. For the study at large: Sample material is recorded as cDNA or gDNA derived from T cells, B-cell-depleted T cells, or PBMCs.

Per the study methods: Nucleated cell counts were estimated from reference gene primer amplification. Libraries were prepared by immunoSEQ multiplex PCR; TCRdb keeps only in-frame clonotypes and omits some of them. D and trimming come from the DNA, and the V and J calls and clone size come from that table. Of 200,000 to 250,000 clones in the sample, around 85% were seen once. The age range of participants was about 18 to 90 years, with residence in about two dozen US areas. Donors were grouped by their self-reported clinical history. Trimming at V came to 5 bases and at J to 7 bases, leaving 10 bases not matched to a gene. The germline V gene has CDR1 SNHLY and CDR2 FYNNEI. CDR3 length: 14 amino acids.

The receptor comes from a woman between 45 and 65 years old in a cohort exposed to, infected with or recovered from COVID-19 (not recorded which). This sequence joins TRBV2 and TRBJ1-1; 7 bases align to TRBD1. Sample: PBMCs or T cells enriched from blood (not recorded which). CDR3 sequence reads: CASSTDRASNEAFF. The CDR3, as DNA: TGTGCCAGCAGTACTGACAGGGCCTCAAATGAAGCTTTCTTT.